Below, 26 T cell receptor beta chains from the same sample are listed, as sequenced in a study of CD8 T cells in ankylosing spondylitis. TCRdb reprocessed the 5' RACE reads with MiXCR, giving one entry per CDR3 protein. Of hundreds of thousands of distinct CDR3 sequences listed, 32% are singletons. Input material: blood, either unsorted or a sorted T cell fraction (not recorded which). The receptors stem from a male donor with ankylosing spondylitis or in good health (not recorded which).

V gene TRBV7-2 combines with J gene TRBJ2-1, with D possibly matching TRBD2 (6 bases). The ends were cut back, 5 bases at V and 8 bases at J, with 13 bases in the middle. The CDR3 runs to 13 residues. Per the germline V gene, CDR1 is SGHTA and CDR2 is FQGNSA. This chain's CDR3 is CASSRAGGYEQFF. CDR3 DNA: TGTGCCAGCAGCCGCGCCGGAGGGTATGAGCAGTTCTTC.

V gene TRBV7-6 combines with J gene TRBJ2-5, with TRBD2 as a possible D gene (5 bases). The CDR3 contains 13 residues. Trimming took 7 bases from V and 5 from J, leaving 14 bases between them. The germline V gene has CDR1 SGHVS and CDR2 FNYEAQ. The CDR3 DNA reads as TGTGCCAGCACCAACCAAGACTATGAGACCCAGTACTTC. It yields the protein CASTNQDYETQYF. The full variable domain, rest sourced from reference TRBV7-6 and TRBJ2-5, is GAGVSQSPRYKVTKRGQDVALRCDPISGHVSLYWYRQALGQGPEFLTYFNYEAQQDKSGLPNDRFSAERPEGSISTLTIQRTEQRDSAMYRCASTNQDYETQYFGPGTRLLVL.

The chain couples TRBV6-5 to TRBJ2-3; D is perhaps TRBD1 or TRBD2 (5 bases each). The CDR3 sequence is 15 residues long. The germline V gene has CDR1 MNHEY and CDR2 SVGAGI. Trimming took off 4 bases at V and 3 bases at J, with 14 bases between the two ends. The DNA for the CDR3 is TGTGCCAGCAGTTCGCACCGGGGCAAGACAGATACGCAGTATTTT. Its protein is CASSSHRGKTDTQYF.

Here the CDR3 reads CASSLSAGGSYEQYF. DNA of the CDR3: TGTGCCAGCAGCTTATCGGCAGGAGGCTCCTACGAGCAGTACTTC. V gene TRBV7-2 combines with J gene TRBJ2-7; possibly TRBD2 for D (5 bases). CDR3 length: 15 residues. CDR1 and CDR2 (germline): SGHTA, FQGNSA. Trimming took off 2 bases at V and 0 bases at J, with 11 bases between the two ends.

The chain joins TRBV20-1 to TRBJ2-7; 7 nucleotides align to TRBD1. The length of the CDR3 is 14 residues. Germline lookup yields CDR1 DFQATT and CDR2 SNEGSKA (reference sequence). V lost 6 bases to trimming and J lost 2 bases; unmatched junction nucleotides: 10. The CDR3 DNA is TGCAGTGCCCAGGCCGGGACAGCTACCTACGAGCAGTACTTC. It codes for CSAQAGTATYEQYF.

This clonotype was observed a handful of times. This chain links TRBV29-1 with TRBJ2-2; D is ambiguous. The CDR3 is 12 amino acids. Germline CDR1 and CDR2: SQVTM and ANQGSEA. Trimming took 5 bases from V and 3 from J, leaving 7 bases between them. The DNA of the CDR3 is TGCAGCGTTTTGAGAGACACCGGGGAGCTGTTTTTT. This codes for CSVLRDTGELFF.

The chain is built from TRBV7-3 and TRBJ2-7, with D maybe TRBD1 (6 bases). The CDR3 sequence is 15 residues long. The germline gives CDR1 SGHTA, CDR2 FQGTGA. Trimming took 2 bases from V and 3 from J, leaving 14 bases between them. In nucleotides, the CDR3 is TGTGCCAGCAGCTTAGGGCCACAGGGTGTCTACGAGCAGTACTTC. Protein product: CASSLGPQGVYEQYF. Looking up the rest from reference TRBV7-3 and TRBJ2-7 gives the full variable domain: GAGVSQTPSNKVTEKGKYVELRCDPISGHTALYWYRQSLGQGPEFLIYFQGTGAADDSGLPNDRFFAVRPEGSVSTLKIQRTERGDSAVYLCASSLGPQGVYEQYFGPGTRLTVT.

The CDR3 protein is CASSSPLAGGSSYNEQFF. For the CDR3, the DNA is TGTGCCAGCAGTTCCCCTCTCGCCGGGGGGAGCTCCTACAATGAGCAGTTCTTC. The chain is built from TRBV28 and TRBJ2-1, with 7 positions matching TRBD2. With V trimmed by 4 bases and J by 0 bases, 12 bases remained unmatched. In germline, CDR1 is MDHEN, CDR2 SYDVKM. The CDR3 spans 18 residues.

The chain is built from TRBV5-4 and TRBJ2-1; D possibly matches TRBD1 or TRBD2 (5 bases each). Per the germline V gene, CDR1 is SGHNT and CDR2 is YYREEE (reference sequence). This CDR3 has 14 residues. V lost 4 bases, J lost 7 bases, and 15 bases lay in between. DNA of the CDR3: TGTGCCAGCAGCCCCATCGGTGGGGGTAATGAGCAGTTCTTC. Translated: CASSPIGGGNEQFF.

The chain recombines TRBV29-1 with TRBJ2-7, with 10 bases fitting TRBD1. Germline values: CDR1 SQVTM, CDR2 ANQGSEA. The CDR3 runs to 13 residues. V trimming: 5 bases; J trimming: 5 bases; junction bases outside the gene matches: 6. The CDR3 protein is CSVSGTGDHEQYF. The CDR3 DNA sequence: TGCAGCGTTTCCGGGACAGGGGACCACGAGCAGTACTTC.

This clonotype turned up a few times. The chain is built from TRBV4-1 and TRBJ1-5; the D gene is possibly TRBD1 (5 bases). The V gene lost 3 bases and the J gene lost 6 bases, with 12 bases spanning the gap. The CDR3 totals 14 residues. CDR1 MGHRA and CDR2 YSYEKL come from the germline V gene. The CDR3 protein is CASSQLTEGQPQHF. The CDR3, as DNA: TGCGCCAGCAGCCAGTTGACAGAAGGTCAGCCCCAGCATTTT.

This clonotype was seen more than once but under ten times. The chain employs TRBV20-1 and TRBJ2-3; D is possibly TRBD2 (5 bases). V was trimmed by 6 bases and J by 0 bases, leaving 13 bases between them. The CDR3 consists of 14 residues. Germline CDR1 and CDR2: DFQATT and SNEGSKA (reference sequence). The DNA for the CDR3 is TGCAGTGCCGAGGACTCGCATAGCACAGATACGCAGTATTTT. It is translated as CSAEDSHSTDTQYF.

The chain recombines TRBV12-3 or TRBV12-4 with TRBJ2-5; D unclear. The germline V and J ends were trimmed by 6 bases and 5 bases, with 19 bases remaining between them. CDR3 length: 15 amino acids. The DNA of the CDR3 is TGTGCCAGCAGCCGTCTAAGCCCTCAGGTTGAGACCCAGTACTTC. Its translation is CASSRLSPQVETQYF.

The chain employs TRBV15 and TRBJ2-1, with 12 nucleotides matching TRBD2. Germline assignment: CDR1 LNHNV and CDR2 YYDKDF (reference sequence). This CDR3 is 17 amino acids long. V lost 1 base, J lost 9 bases, and 10 bases stayed unmatched. CDR3 DNA: TGTGCCACCAGCAGAGGGCTTCGACTAGCGGGGGAGGGTGAGCAGTTCTTC. Translating it yields CATSRGLRLAGEGEQFF.

This clonotype was picked up a small number of times. The chain carries TRBV20-1 and TRBJ2-7; 8 bases are shared with TRBD2. The V segment lost 2 bases and the J segment 7 bases; nucleotides outside the gene matches: 19. Per germline, CDR1 DFQATT and CDR2 SNEGSKA (reference sequence). The CDR3 sequence is 17 residues long. The CDR3 here is CSARTLSGAGAMGEQYF. The CDR3 DNA sequence: TGCAGTGCTAGAACGCTTAGCGGGGCAGGTGCCATGGGGGAGCAGTACTTC.

A few counts support this clonotype. This chain links TRBV7-3 with TRBJ2-7, with TRBD1 identical over 9 bases. Germline assignment: CDR1 SGHTA and CDR2 FQGTGA. The CDR3 totals 15 residues. V was pared by 5 bases and J by 2 bases, with 7 bases of the junction left unmatched. As DNA, the CDR3 is TGTGCCAGCAGCCTCGGACAGGGGCAACCCTACGAGCAGTACTTC. Translated: CASSLGQGQPYEQYF.

The genes are TRBV6-5 and TRBJ2-5; 8 bases map to TRBD2. Losses at the gene ends were 2 bases for V and 2 bases for J; bases not matched to a gene: 4. The germline gives CDR1 MNHEY, CDR2 SVGAGI. This CDR3 contains 15 residues. The CDR3 here is CASSYGRGGQETQYF. CDR3 nucleotide sequence: TGTGCCAGCAGTTACGGTCGGGGGGGTCAAGAGACCCAGTACTTC.

This chain connects TRBV12-3 or TRBV12-4 to TRBJ2-2; D assignment may be TRBD1 or TRBD2 (7 bases each). The CDR3 covers 16 residues. V was clipped by 6 bases and J by 1 base, with 15 bases between them. The CDR3 bases are TGTGCCAGCAGCGGGGGGCGGGACAGGAACACCGGGGAGCTGTTTTTT. Protein: CASSGGRDRNTGELFF.

The rearrangement links TRBV7-9 to TRBJ1-1; the D is unclear. The CDR3 is 15 residues long. The V and J ends lost 4 bases and 1 base respectively, with 13 bases between them. The germline V gene encodes CDR1 SEHNR and CDR2 FQNEAQ (reference sequence). The CDR3 bases are TGTGCCAGCAGCTATTCTTTGGACGGGAACACTGAAGCTTTCTTT. Translating it yields CASSYSLDGNTEAFF.

There are a few counts of this clonotype. J is TRBJ2-7 and V is TRBV10-3; D is undetermined. V was shortened by 6 bases and J by 0 bases, with 9 bases between the two germline ends. This CDR3 region has 13 residues. The V gene's germline CDR1 is ENHRY and CDR2 SYGVKD. The chain's CDR3 is CAIRAESSYEQYF. In nucleotides, the CDR3 is TGTGCCATCAGGGCAGAGAGCTCCTACGAGCAGTACTTC.

The sample holds a few counts of this clonotype. V is TRBV11-2 and J is TRBJ2-1; D gene unclear. The V gene lost 5 bases and the J gene lost 8 bases, with 13 bases spanning the gap. The length of the CDR3 is 13 residues. The germline V gene encodes CDR1 SGHAT and CDR2 FQNNGV. Here the CDR3 reads CASSPNVGDEQFF. As DNA, the CDR3 is TGTGCCAGCAGCCCCAACGTCGGCGATGAGCAGTTCTTC.

The chain joins TRBV7-3 to TRBJ2-2, with TRBD1 identical over 7 bases. V lost 3 bases, J lost 7 bases, and 5 bases stayed unmatched. The CDR3 totals 14 residues. Germline-derived CDR1 and CDR2 are SGHTA and FQGTGA. CDR3 DNA: TGTGCCAGCAGCTTGACAGGGTTGAACGGGGAGCTGTTTTTT. This sequence encodes CASSLTGLNGELFF.

This clonotype was detected ten times or more. This sequence joins TRBV29-1 and TRBJ2-1, with D unclear. The CDR3 loop spans 13 amino acids. Germline CDR1 reads SQVTM; CDR2 reads ANQGSEA. The V and J ends lost 4 bases and 8 bases respectively, with 15 bases between them. The DNA of the CDR3 is TGCAGCGTTGTAACAATTCGGGTCGATGAGCAGTTCTTC. It is translated as CSVVTIRVDEQFF.

This chain connects TRBV11-1 to TRBJ2-1; D might be TRBD1 (6 bases). V was shortened by 5 bases and J by 6 bases, with 17 bases between the two germline ends. The CDR3 runs 15 residues. Germline assignment: CDR1 SGHAT and CDR2 FQDESV (reference sequence). The chain's CDR3 is CASSPGRGQSNEQFF. The CDR3 coding sequence is TGTGCCAGCAGCCCGGGGCGTGGACAGAGCAATGAGCAGTTCTTC. Full variable domain (outside the CDR3, taken from reference TRBV11-1 and TRBJ2-1): EAEVAQSPRYKITEKSQAVAFWCDPISGHATLYWYRQILGQGPELLVQFQDESVVDDSQLPKDRFSAERLKGVDSTLKIQPAELGDSAMYLCASSPGRGQSNEQFFGPGTRLTVL.

The gene calls are TRBV4-2 and TRBJ2-7; TRBD2 aligns across 11 bases. V gave up 3 bases and J gave up 1 base; unmatched junction bases: 5. Germline-derived CDR1 and CDR2 are LGHNA and YNFKEQ. CDR3 length: 16 residues. The CDR3 nucleotides are TGTGCCAGCAGCCACAAACTAGCGGGGGTATCCTACGAGCAGTACTTC. Translating it yields CASSHKLAGVSYEQYF.

This clonotype appeared a few times. The chain is built from TRBV5-1 and TRBJ1-2; D is ambiguous. The CDR3 covers 11 residues. V gave up 9 bases and J gave up 0 bases, with 6 bases separating them. Germline V gene data show CDR1 as SGHRS and CDR2 as YFSETQ. The CDR3 here is CANFANYGYTF. CDR3 sequence (DNA): TGCGCCAATTTTGCTAACTATGGCTACACCTTC.